Following are 7 T cell receptor beta chains from one sample sequenced in a study of shared clonotypes between healthy human individuals. Profiled with immunoSEQ multiplex PCR; TCRdb holds only in-frame clones, not every one. The table has about 2,200,000 clones, 85% to 95% seen once. Naive CD8 cells comprised CD45RO-negative, CCR7-positively selected cells, excluding terminally differentiated effector memory CD45RA+ cells. The specimen sequenced was naive CD8+ T cells from PBMCs. All receptors derive from a man between 18 and 35 years old in good health. Some clones in this sample may be carry-over from other donors' samples.

This clone was picked up one time. The rearrangement links TRBV7-6 to TRBJ2-4; D uncertain. Germline assignment: CDR1 SGHVS and CDR2 FNYEAQ. The V gene lost 5 bases and the J gene lost 3 bases, with 11 bases spanning the gap. The CDR3 totals 14 residues. The CDR3 spells CASSQATGKNIQYF. The CDR3, as DNA: TGTGCCAGCAGCCAAGCCACGGGCAAAAACATTCAGTACTTC.

This clone was counted a single time. CDR3 in amino acids: CASSPAGGLETQYF. Written as DNA, the CDR3 is TGTGCCAGCAGTCCAGCGGGAGGGCTAGAGACCCAGTACTTC. V gene TRBV7-3 combines with J gene TRBJ2-5, with 10 nucleotides matching TRBD2. CDR1 is SGHTA and CDR2 is FQGTGA in the germline V gene. The trim removed 6 bases at V and 4 bases at J, leaving 5 bases unmatched. This CDR3 spans 14 amino acids.

The chain links TRBV7-2 to TRBJ2-1, with 13 bases matching TRBD2. The CDR3 extends over 16 amino acids. The J segment lost 4 bases and the V segment lost 5 bases, leaving 5 bases of the junction unmatched. Germline lookup yields CDR1 SGHTA and CDR2 FQGNSA. CDR3 DNA sequence: TGTGCCAGCAGCGCACCGGGACTAGCGGGATACAATGAGCAGTTCTTC. Translating it yields CASSAPGLAGYNEQFF. The full variable domain, rest sourced from reference TRBV7-2 and TRBJ2-1, is GAGVSQSPSNKVTEKGKDVELRCDPISGHTALYWYRQSLGQGLEFLIYFQGNSAPDKSGLPSDRFSAERTGGSVSTLTIQRTQQEDSAVYLCASSAPGLAGYNEQFFGPGTRLTVL.

V is TRBV7-9 and J is TRBJ1-2; D is unresolved. CDR3 length equals 15 residues. V lost 3 bases to trimming and J lost 1 base, with 12 bases between them. Germline V CDR1 and CDR2: SEHNR, FQNEAQ (reference sequence). For the CDR3, the DNA is TGTGCCAGCAGCTTTTTATCTACTAATAACTATGGCTACACCTTC. It encodes CASSFLSTNNYGYTF.

The chain recombines TRBV19 with TRBJ2-7; D is possibly TRBD2 (6 bases). The CDR3 has 15 amino acids. Germline loops: CDR1 LNHDA, CDR2 SQIVND (reference sequence). V lost 3 bases and J lost 4, with 16 bases in between. The CDR3 region has the DNA TGTGCCAGTAGTATGGATCCTCGGGAGCCATACGAGCAGTACTTC. It encodes CASSMDPREPYEQYF.

The V and J genes are TRBV28 and TRBJ2-1; 7 bases match TRBD2. The CDR3 spans 16 residues. The trim removed 5 bases at V and 5 bases at J, leaving 12 bases unmatched. Germline assignment: CDR1 MDHEN and CDR2 SYDVKM. This chain's CDR3 is CASSDTSDKFHNEQFF. As DNA, the CDR3 is TGTGCCAGCAGTGACACTAGCGATAAGTTCCACAATGAGCAGTTCTTC.

The V gene is TRBV11-3, the J gene TRBJ2-2; no definite D call. V was cut by 3 bases and J by 4 bases, with 9 bases left in between. CDR3 size: 14 residues. Germline V gene data show CDR1 as SGHNT and CDR2 as YENEEA. Here the CDR3 DNA reads TGTGCCAGCAGCTTTGGCCCCAGCACCGGGGAGCTGTTTTTT. The encoded protein is CASSFGPSTGELFF.